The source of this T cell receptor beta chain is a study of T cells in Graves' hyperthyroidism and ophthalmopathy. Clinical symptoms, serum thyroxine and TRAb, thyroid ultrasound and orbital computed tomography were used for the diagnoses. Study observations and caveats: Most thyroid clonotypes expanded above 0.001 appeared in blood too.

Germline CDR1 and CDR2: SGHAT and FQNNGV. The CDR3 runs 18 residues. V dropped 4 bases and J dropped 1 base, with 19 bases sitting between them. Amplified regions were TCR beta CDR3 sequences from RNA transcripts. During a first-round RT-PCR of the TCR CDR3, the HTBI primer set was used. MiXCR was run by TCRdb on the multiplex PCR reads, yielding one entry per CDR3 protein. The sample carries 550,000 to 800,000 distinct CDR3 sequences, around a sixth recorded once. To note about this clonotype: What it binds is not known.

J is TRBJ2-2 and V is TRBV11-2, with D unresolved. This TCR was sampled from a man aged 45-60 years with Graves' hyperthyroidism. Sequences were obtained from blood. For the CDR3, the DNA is TGTGCCAGCAGCTCCCCAAAGTCCCGGGCCCTGAACACCGGGGAGCTGTTTTTT. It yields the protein CASSSPKSRALNTGELFF.